What follows describes a single TCR beta chain. Its specificity is unknown. This entry belongs to a study of CD4 T cells in relation to SARS-CoV-2 and coronaviruses. The unexposed donors gave CD4+ T cells in 2011-2018, prior to COVID-19. CD4+ T cells were isolated from the cells after 10 days of culture. The CDR3 length is 12 residues. The V end was cut by 3 bases, the J end by 11 bases, with 13 bases between. Germline V gene sequence: CDR1 SQVTM, CDR2 ANQGSEA. Using immunoSEQ multiplex PCR, the repertoire was profiled, and TCRdb retains in-frame clones only, with some absent. The table shows some 11,000 clones, with around 80% occurring only once.

Sequencing was performed on CD4+ T cells from PBMCs, cultured in vitro. This chain links TRBV29-1 with TRBJ1-4; no firm D call. The sequence was obtained from a human donor in good health. CDR3 coding DNA: TGCAGCGTTGAGAGCTCCCCGGGGAAACTGTTTTTT. Its translation is CSVESSPGKLFF.